The count of the clone carrying this T cell receptor (beta chain) is one. The target antigen is unknown. Trimming cost V 2 bases and J 6 bases, with 14 bases left between them. Germline lookup yields CDR1 LGHDT and CDR2 YNNKEL (reference sequence). CDR3 size: 15 residues. This sample was taken from a study of CD8 T cells in ankylosing spondylitis. General study results and limits: Made up of about eight highly homologous variants, a TCR beta motif appeared characteristic of ankylosing spondylitis blood.

Using its own MiXCR run on the 5' RACE reads, TCRdb lists one record per CDR3 protein. The table has hundreds of thousands of distinct CDR3 sequences, approximately 17% seen once. The sequenced sample was blood, either unsorted or a sorted T cell fraction (not recorded which). V is TRBV3-1 and J is TRBJ2-4; D is uncertain. This receptor was obtained from a male donor with ankylosing spondylitis. The CDR3 DNA sequence: TGTGCCAGCAGCCAAACGGGTCCTGGGTTAAACATTCAGTACTTC. The encoded protein is CASSQTGPGLNIQYF. Combining the CDR3 with reference TRBV3-1 and TRBJ2-4 gives the whole variable domain DTAVSQTPKYLVTQMGNDKSIKCEQNLGHDTMYWYKQDSKKFLKIMFSYNNKELIINETVPNRFSPKSPDKAHLNLHINSLELGDSAVYFCASSQTGPGLNIQYFGAGTRLSVL.